A selection of T cell receptor beta chains follows, all from one sample in a study of T cell responses to AZD1222 COVID-19 vaccine. Measured with immunoSEQ multiplex PCR; TCRdb has only the in-frame clones, and not every one. The table has about 73,000 clones, 88% seen once; the top ten hold about 20%. The sample consisted of peripheral blood, taken on day 0 of AZD1222 vaccination. The receptor source for this set is an adult in good health. CDR3s leave out the opening cysteine and the closing phenylalanine or tryptophan. A clone size is listed for some rows: how often the clone was seen (once, few, many), or a class if it is expanded.

v_gene,abundance,j_gene,CDR3aa
TRBV3-1/TRBV3-2,.,TRBJ1-3,ASSQVTGGLGNTIY
TRBV27,.,TRBJ2-1,ASSLSWELNEQF
TRBV2,once,TRBJ1-1,ASSTYAQGTGGGNTEAF
TRBV4-1,.,TRBJ2-4,ASSQGTQGIQY
TRBV7-9,.,TRBJ2-1,ASSFAQVPYNEQF
TRBV2,.,TRBJ1-6,ASRDDNSPLH
TRBV28,.,TRBJ1-2,ASSFQYGYT
TRBV6-6,.,TRBJ2-3,ASAKDGRSTDTQY
TRBV7-9,few,TRBJ2-1,ASSLAPSGRNEQF
TRBV30,.,TRBJ1-3,AWSPTDRGQVNTIY
TRBV6-2/TRBV6-3,.,TRBJ2-1,ASSYATSGSSDEQF
TRBV6-6,.,TRBJ1-1,ASRPGPNTEAF
TRBV6-1,.,TRBJ1-5,ASSEGRAQPQH
TRBV7-2,.,TRBJ2-5,ASAPLAGGRETQY
TRBV11-2,.,TRBJ2-1,ASSLRVGLRNEQF
TRBV11-2,.,TRBJ2-7,ASSLGSGTYEQY
TRBV7-3,.,TRBJ2-1,ASSPMGGANEQF
TRBV29-1,.,TRBJ2-1,SVEAAYNEQF
TRBV10-3,many,TRBJ1-1,AISETRGGITEAF
TRBV10-3,.,TRBJ2-4,AISESTGGAKNIQY
TRBV28,few,TRBJ1-2,ASSLLTEKDGYT
TRBV29-1,.,TRBJ1-5,SVSGTLDQPQH
TRBV11-2,.,TRBJ2-7,ASSVSPQPSYEQY
TRBV19,.,TRBJ1-2,ASSTRTGTGGVYGYT
TRBV19,.,TRBJ1-5,ASSRQGMSNQPQH
TRBV20-1,.,TRBJ1-6,SASLGESYNSPLH
TRBV5-1,.,TRBJ2-7,ASSLGTKYEQY
TRBV5-1,.,TRBJ2-1,ASSLGAGYYNEQF
TRBV28,.,TRBJ1-6,ASRQTGRYSPLH
TRBV9,.,TRBJ2-7,ASSNRDSKNEQY
TRBV7-8,.,TRBJ2-7,ASSLGLLTYEQY